The sequence of this T cell receptor beta chain was determined in a study of blood T cell repertoires in COVID-19. Overall study: The United States, Italy and Spain supplied acute and convalescent COVID-19 samples. Sample material is recorded as cDNA or gDNA derived from T cells, B-cell-depleted T cells, or PBMCs.

Clones were read by immunoSEQ multiplex PCR, and TCRdb kept only the in-frame ones, dropping some. The repertoire holds about 130,000 clones, about 80% seen once, with 9.2% in the top ten. V was clipped by 7 bases and J by 10 bases; unmatched bases: 11. The CDR3 is 13 residues long. This TCR derives from a man in his forties or fifties who had recovered from COVID-19. The chain is built from TRBV12-3 or TRBV12-4 and TRBJ1-2; TRBD1 matches at 8 bases. The sample comprised PBMCs or T cells enriched from blood (not recorded which). As DNA, the CDR3 is TGTGCCAGCACACTCGCGGACAGGGAAGACTACACCTTC. It specifies CASTLADREDYTF.